A single sample gave rise to the 11 T cell receptor beta chains below, sequenced in a study of PD-1 blockade in classical Hodgkin lymphoma. Time point here: cycle 4 day 1 (C4D1), after less than 7 weeks of nivolumab. All trial patients relapsed after autologous stem cell transplantation. TCRdb's table, derived via immunoSEQ multiplex PCR, lists solely in-frame clones and lacks some. The sample gives roughly 100,000 clones, about 92% of which show up once; roughly 2% is in the top ten. Sequences were derived from peripheral blood mononuclear cells (PBMCs), sampled before the fourth cycle of nivolumab. The receptors stem from a human donor with classical Hodgkin lymphoma.

As concerns this clone: Other DNA sequences in the same sample also yield this CDR3. DNA of the CDR3: TGTGCCAGCAGACTCCAGTGGGGTGGGGAATACGAGCAGTACTTC. Amino acid sequence: CASRLQWGGEYEQYF. This chain uses TRBV6-1 with TRBJ2-7; D is uncertain. The germline gives CDR1 MNHNS, CDR2 SASEGT. V was shortened by 6 bases and J by 4 bases, with 19 bases between the two germline ends. This CDR3 region has 15 residues.

This rearrangement joins TRBV5-1 to TRBJ1-4; weak D call: TRBD1 (6 bases). CDR3 length equals 16 residues. V dropped 4 bases and J dropped 7 bases, with 20 bases sitting between them. The germline V gene encodes CDR1 SGHRS and CDR2 YFSETQ. The CDR3 sequence is CASSPVQGFRGEKLFF. CDR3 nucleotides: TGCGCCAGCAGCCCAGTGCAGGGGTTTCGGGGTGAAAAACTGTTTTTT. The full variable domain, in which reference TRBV5-1 and TRBJ1-4 provide the parts outside the CDR3, is KAGVTQTPRYLIKTRGQQVTLSCSPISGHRSVSWYQQTPGQGLQFLFEYFSETQRNKGNFPGRFSGRQFSNSRSEMNVSTLELGDSALYLCASSPVQGFRGEKLFFGSGTQLSVL.

CDR3 sequence: CASSPRRGQETQYF. The CDR3, as DNA: TGTGCCAGCAGCCCCAGGCGGGGGCAAGAGACCCAGTACTTC. The chain couples TRBV13 to TRBJ2-5; 7 positions agree with TRBD2. Germline CDR1 is PRHDT and CDR2 is FYEKMQ (reference sequence). The CDR3 covers 14 residues. V shed 5 bases and J 2 bases; nucleotides not matched to a gene: 5. The entire variable domain, with the rest obtained from reference TRBV13 and TRBJ2-5, is as follows: AAGVIQSPRHLIKEKRETATLKCYPIPRHDTVYWYQQGPGQDPQFLISFYEKMQSDKGSIPDRFSAQQFSDYHSELNMSSLELGDSALYFCASSPRRGQETQYFGPGTRLLVL.

This clone was detected once. CDR3 DNA: TGTGCCAGCAGCTTAGGACGGGACTACGAGGAGCAGTACTTC. Its protein product is CASSLGRDYEEQYF. V is TRBV11-2 and J is TRBJ2-7, with 7 bases identical to TRBD2. J gave up 7 bases and V 1 base, and 7 bases lay outside the gene matches. This CDR3 is built from 14 residues. Germline CDR1 is SGHAT and CDR2 is FQNNGV.

The chain employs TRBV5-4 and TRBJ2-7; D call uncertain. Germline CDR1 reads SGHNT; CDR2 reads YYREEE (reference sequence). There are 12 residues in the CDR3. V gave up 2 bases and J gave up 5 bases, with 8 bases separating them. The CDR3, as DNA: TGTGCCAGCAGCTTTGTAATGGACGAGCAGTACTTC. Amino acid sequence: CASSFVMDEQYF.

This rearrangement joins TRBV15 to TRBJ1-4; D remains ambiguous. Germline V gives CDR1 LNHNV, CDR2 YYDKDF (reference sequence). The V end was cut by 1 base, the J end by 0 bases, with 3 bases between. The CDR3 has 14 amino acids. Here the CDR3 reads CATSRGATNEKLFF. The DNA for the CDR3 is TGTGCCACCAGCAGAGGGGCAACTAATGAAAAACTGTTTTTT.

This clone has a handful of counts. This chain joins TRBV5-1 and TRBJ1-2; a weak D match, TRBD1 (6 bases). The CDR3 consists of 15 residues. The V and J ends lost 0 bases and 6 bases respectively, with 15 bases between them. Germline lookup yields CDR1 SGHRS and CDR2 YFSETQ. The CDR3: CASSLGGGEENGYTF. The CDR3 DNA sequence: TGCGCCAGCAGCTTGGGAGGGGGAGAGGAGAATGGCTACACCTTC.

The rearrangement uses TRBV29-1 and TRBJ2-7; TRBD1 might be the D (7 bases). Trimming took 3 bases from V and 1 from J, leaving 13 bases between them. From germline, CDR1 is SQVTM and CDR2 ANQGSEA. This CDR3 spans 14 amino acids. CDR3 DNA sequence: TGCAGCGTTGAGGGAGGCAGGGGGTCCTACGAGCAGTACTTC. Its protein is CSVEGGRGSYEQYF.

V usage is TRBV27 and J usage is TRBJ1-1; D is uncertain. This CDR3 contains 15 residues. V lost 5 bases to trimming and J lost 1 base, with 14 bases between them. The germline gives CDR1 MNHEY, CDR2 SMNVEV (reference sequence). The CDR3 here is CASSQYHGPNTEAFF. DNA of the CDR3: TGTGCCAGCAGTCAATATCACGGTCCGAACACTGAAGCTTTCTTT.

This chain uses TRBV4-2 with TRBJ2-2; D is possibly TRBD1 (6 bases). The CDR3 covers 14 residues. Germline V gives CDR1 LGHNA, CDR2 YNFKEQ. The V end was cut by 8 bases, the J end by 0 bases, with 10 bases between. CDR3 loop: CASGDRSNTGELFF. The CDR3 region has the DNA TGTGCCAGCGGAGACAGGTCGAACACCGGGGAGCTGTTTTTT.

The rearrangement uses TRBV9 and TRBJ2-7; no clear D gene. This CDR3 has 15 residues. The V end was cut by 0 bases, the J end by 0 bases, with 10 bases between. Germline values: CDR1 SGDLS, CDR2 YYNGEE. CDR3 nucleotides: TGTGCCAGCAGCGTAGGGGCGGAACCCTCCTACGAGCAGTACTTC. It translates to CASSVGAEPSYEQYF.